The text below deals with one T cell receptor (beta chain). Germline V lookup: CDR1 MNHEY, CDR2 SVGAGI. Trimming cost V 2 bases and J 5 bases; bases outside gene matches: 15. There are 18 residues in the CDR3. These data are taken from a study of blood T cells in healthy people across ages. The second PCR ran about 7 to 12 cycles with a sample-barcoded 5' primer and J-beta primers. TCRdb independently ran MiXCR on the 5' RACE reads; one entry per CDR3 protein. This sample yields about 1.4 million distinct CDR3 sequences, of which around 59% are seen a single time; about 6.7% belongs to the top ten. This clonotype was sampled from a man younger than 35 in good health. The sequenced material came from blood. The chain joins TRBV6-5 to TRBJ2-5; TRBD2 aligns across 9 bases. For the CDR3, the DNA is TGTGCCAGCAGTTACGGTCGGGGAGCGGGGGGTCTTTTCGAGACCCAGTACTTC. Protein sequence: CASSYGRGAGGLFETQYF.